What follows is one TCR beta chain and its context. As yet, its antigen is unknown. The PCR ran on 60 Vbeta and 13 Jbeta primers. Assay used: immunoSEQ multiplex PCR; TCRdb lists only in-frame clones, some missing. The sample consists of roughly 180,000 clones, approximately 78% of them appearing once. In germline, CDR1 is LNHDA, CDR2 SQIVND (reference sequence). J gave up 4 bases and V 0 bases, and 3 bases lay outside the gene matches. The CDR3 consists of 16 residues. The entry originates in a study of cytomegalovirus exposure and HLA in healthy donors. Findings and limits, study-wide: Most TCR beta V segments were productive about 87% or about 30% of the time in an earlier analysis. A later analysis found common viral pathogens apparently linked to several of the most significant clusters.

The sequenced material came from PBMCs. V usage is TRBV19 and J usage is TRBJ2-5, with TRBD2 identical over 12 bases. The sequence was collected from a male donor in good health and CMV-seronegative. The CDR3 sequence: CASSIEGGLAGETQYF. CDR3 DNA: TGTGCCAGTAGTATAGAAGGGGGACTAGCGGGAGAGACCCAGTACTTC.